The text below deals with one TCR beta chain. Antigen: not known. The CDR3 sequence is 16 residues long. Trimming took 5 bases from V and 7 from J; bases not matched to a gene: 11. CDR1 SGHTA and CDR2 FQGNSA come from the germline V gene. Primers included in the PCR were 60 Vbeta and 13 Jbeta primers. Authors' processing steps: Around 12 million of some 80 million unique TCR beta chains were shared, per a later count. Sequencing was performed with immunoSEQ multiplex PCR; in TCRdb, only in-frame clones are kept and a portion is missing. V, J and clone size are those of that table, while D and trimming were read from the DNA. This sample has over 200,000 clones; 60% to 80% occur once, and the top ten carry 3.8%. These data originate in a study of cytomegalovirus exposure and HLA in healthy donors. Study details: Out of 150 million to 200 million T cells, an earlier analysis found 117 million unique TCR beta sequences in total.

The study's findings and limits: An analysis was carried out at a later point. It showed that HLA-associated TCR beta chains were more clonally expanded than equally common non-associated chains. Sequencing likely caused a cluster of highly shared sequence variants.

Sample: PBMCs. V is TRBV7-2 and J is TRBJ2-2, with 9 positions matching TRBD2. This clonotype was obtained from a male donor in good health and CMV-seronegative. CDR3 nucleotide sequence: TGTGCCAGCAGCCCCCCGGGACTAGCCTCGAACGGGGAGCTGTTTTTT. Translated, it gives CASSPPGLASNGELFF.